This T cell receptor (beta chain) appears in the sequencing data of a study of blood T cells in healthy people across ages. RNA extraction gave at least 5 micrograms of total RNA per sample. The CDR3 sequence is 15 residues long. Looked up from germline, CDR1 is KGHSH and CDR2 is LQKENI. V was trimmed by 8 bases and J by 1 base, leaving 15 bases between them. Study outcomes and limitations: Percentage of naive T cells showed a strong correlation with TCR beta diversity.

With a J-beta primer mix and a sample-barcoded 5' primer, a second PCR ran roughly 6 to 11 cycles. Using its own MiXCR run on the 5' RACE reads, TCRdb lists one record per CDR3 protein. This sample has some 900,000 distinct CDR3 sequences, with roughly 43% found just once. For this clonotype: Its antigen is currently unknown.

The chain is built from TRBV18 and TRBJ2-1; unclear D gene. The clonotype comes from a young man in good health. The sequencing sample was made of blood. Here the CDR3 reads CASAHTPESYNEQFF. CDR3 sequence (DNA): TGTGCCAGCGCCCACACGCCAGAGTCCTACAATGAGCAGTTCTTC.